A selection of T cell receptor beta chains follows, all from one sample in a study of blood T cell repertoires in COVID-19. Assay used: immunoSEQ multiplex PCR; TCRdb lists only in-frame clones, some missing. The sample consists of approximately 240,000 clones, around 89% of them appearing once. The sample taken for sequencing was PBMCs or T cells enriched from blood (not recorded which). The receptor set was obtained from a young woman in a cohort exposed to, infected with or recovered from COVID-19 (not recorded which). The CDR3 runs from the conserved cysteine through the conserved F or W. A D gene is named only where the DNA matches it firmly. A clone size is listed for some rows: how often the clone was seen (once, few, many), or a class if it is expanded.

D,V,J,size,CDR3,DNA
.,TRBV9,TRBJ1-6,once,CASSVDGRGWSNSPLHF,TGTGCCAGCAGCGTAGATGGCAGGGGTTGGAGTAATTCACCCCTCCACTTT
.,TRBV6-5,TRBJ1-1,.,CASSYDDRNTEAFF,TGTGCCAGCAGTTACGACGACAGGAACACTGAAGCTTTCTTT
TRBD2,TRBV15,TRBJ2-7,.,CATSDRTSGVYEQYF,TGTGCCACCAGCGATAGGACTAGCGGGGTATACGAGCAGTACTTC
.,TRBV19,TRBJ2-7,.,CASSIKWDTLYEQYF,TGTGCCAGTAGTATTAAGTGGGACACTCTCTACGAGCAGTACTTC
.,TRBV24-1,TRBJ2-3,.,CATSDLQGTDTQYF,TGTGCCACCAGTGATCTACAGGGCACAGATACGCAGTATTTT
.,TRBV2,TRBJ1-1,once,CEVGTLFNTEAFF,TGTGAAGTTGGGACACTCTTTAACACTGAAGCTTTCTTT
TRBD1,TRBV11-3,TRBJ2-7,.,CASSPGTGGYEQYF,TGTGCCAGCAGCCCTGGGACAGGGGGCTACGAGCAGTACTTC
.,TRBV7-8,TRBJ1-2,.,CASSFRTDTGYTF,TGTGCCAGCAGCTTCAGGACAGATACCGGCTACACCTTC
.,TRBV6-4,TRBJ2-1,.,CASSDSRGNEQFF,TGTGCCAGCAGTGACTCTAGGGGTAATGAGCAGTTCTTC
.,TRBV5-1,TRBJ1-1,.,CASSLGVPRGAFF,TGCGCCAGCAGCCTCGGGGTCCCGCGGGGGGCTTTCTTT